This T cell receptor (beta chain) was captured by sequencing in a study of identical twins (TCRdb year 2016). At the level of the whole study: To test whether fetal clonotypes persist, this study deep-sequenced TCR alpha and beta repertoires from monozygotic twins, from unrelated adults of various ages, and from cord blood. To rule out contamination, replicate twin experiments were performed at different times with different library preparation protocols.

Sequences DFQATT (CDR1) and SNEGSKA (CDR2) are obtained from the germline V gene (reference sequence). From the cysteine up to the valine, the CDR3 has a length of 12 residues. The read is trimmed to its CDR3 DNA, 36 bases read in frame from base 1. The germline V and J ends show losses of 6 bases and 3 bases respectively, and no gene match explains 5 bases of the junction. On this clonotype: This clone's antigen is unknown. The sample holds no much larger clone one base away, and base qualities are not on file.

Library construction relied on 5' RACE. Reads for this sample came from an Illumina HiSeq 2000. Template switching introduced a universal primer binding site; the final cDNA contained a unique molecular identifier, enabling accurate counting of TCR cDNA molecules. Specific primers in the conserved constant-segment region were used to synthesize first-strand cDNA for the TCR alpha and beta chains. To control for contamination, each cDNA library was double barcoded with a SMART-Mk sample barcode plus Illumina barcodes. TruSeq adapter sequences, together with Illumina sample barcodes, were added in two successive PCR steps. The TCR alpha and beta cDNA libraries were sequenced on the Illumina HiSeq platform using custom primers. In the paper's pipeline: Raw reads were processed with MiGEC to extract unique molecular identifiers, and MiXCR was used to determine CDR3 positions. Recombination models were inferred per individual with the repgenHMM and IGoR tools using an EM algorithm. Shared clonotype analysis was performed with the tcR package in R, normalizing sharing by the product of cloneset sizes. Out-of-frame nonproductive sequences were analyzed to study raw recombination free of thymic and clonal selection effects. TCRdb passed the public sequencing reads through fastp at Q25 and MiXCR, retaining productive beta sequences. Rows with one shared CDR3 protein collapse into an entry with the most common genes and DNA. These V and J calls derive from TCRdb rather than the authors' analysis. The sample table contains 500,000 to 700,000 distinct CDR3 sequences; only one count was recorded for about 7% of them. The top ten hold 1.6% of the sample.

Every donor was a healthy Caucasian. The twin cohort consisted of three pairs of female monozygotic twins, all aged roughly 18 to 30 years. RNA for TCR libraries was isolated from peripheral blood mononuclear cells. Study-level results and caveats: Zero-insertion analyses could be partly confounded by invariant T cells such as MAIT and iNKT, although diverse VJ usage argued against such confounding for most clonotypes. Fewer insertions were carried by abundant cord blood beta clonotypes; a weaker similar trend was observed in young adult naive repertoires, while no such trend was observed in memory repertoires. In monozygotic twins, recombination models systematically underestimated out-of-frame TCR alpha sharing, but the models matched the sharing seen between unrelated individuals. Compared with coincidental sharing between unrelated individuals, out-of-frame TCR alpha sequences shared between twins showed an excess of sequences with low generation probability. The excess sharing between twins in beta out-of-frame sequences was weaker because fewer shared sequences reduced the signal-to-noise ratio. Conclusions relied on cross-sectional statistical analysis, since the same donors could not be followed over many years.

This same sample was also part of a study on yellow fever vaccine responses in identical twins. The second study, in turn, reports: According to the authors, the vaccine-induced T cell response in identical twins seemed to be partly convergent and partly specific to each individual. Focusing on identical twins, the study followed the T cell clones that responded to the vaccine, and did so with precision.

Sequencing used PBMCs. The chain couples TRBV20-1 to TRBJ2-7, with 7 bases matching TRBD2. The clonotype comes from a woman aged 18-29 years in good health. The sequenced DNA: TGCAGTGCGCGGTCGGGGGGCTACGAGCAGTACGTC. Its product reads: CSARSGGYEQYV.